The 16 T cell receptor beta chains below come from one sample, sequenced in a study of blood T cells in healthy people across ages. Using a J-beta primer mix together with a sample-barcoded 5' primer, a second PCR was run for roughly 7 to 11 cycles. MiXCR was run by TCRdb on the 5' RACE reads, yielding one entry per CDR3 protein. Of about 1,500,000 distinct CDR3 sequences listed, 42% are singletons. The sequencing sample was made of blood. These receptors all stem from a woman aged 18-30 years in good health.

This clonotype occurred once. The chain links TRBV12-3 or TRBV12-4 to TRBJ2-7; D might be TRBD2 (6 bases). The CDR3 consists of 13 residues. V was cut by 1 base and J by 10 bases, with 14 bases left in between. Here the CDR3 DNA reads TGTGCCAGCAGTTTAGGCGGGGTAGTAACCCAGTACTTC. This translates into CASSLGGVVTQYF.

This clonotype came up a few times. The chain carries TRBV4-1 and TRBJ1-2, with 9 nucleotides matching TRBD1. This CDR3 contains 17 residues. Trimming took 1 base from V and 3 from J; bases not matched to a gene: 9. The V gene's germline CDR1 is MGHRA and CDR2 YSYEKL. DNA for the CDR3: TGCGCCAGCAGCCAAGTCGGGACAGGGAATAGAGACTATGGCTACACCTTC. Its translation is CASSQVGTGNRDYGYTF.

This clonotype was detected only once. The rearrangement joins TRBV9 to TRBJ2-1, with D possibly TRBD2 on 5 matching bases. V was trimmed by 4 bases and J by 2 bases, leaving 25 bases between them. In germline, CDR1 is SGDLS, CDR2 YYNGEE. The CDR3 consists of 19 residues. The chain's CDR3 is CASSTPAGPLQRTYNEQFF. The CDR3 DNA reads TGTGCCAGCAGCACACCGGCGGGCCCTCTCCAACGAACCTACAATGAGCAGTTCTTC.

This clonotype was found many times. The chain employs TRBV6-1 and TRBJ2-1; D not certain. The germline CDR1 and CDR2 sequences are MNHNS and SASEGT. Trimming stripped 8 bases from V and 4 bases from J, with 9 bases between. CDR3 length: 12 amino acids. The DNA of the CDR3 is TGTGCCAGCGACTCTCTTTACAATGAGCAGTTCTTC. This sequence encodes CASDSLYNEQFF.

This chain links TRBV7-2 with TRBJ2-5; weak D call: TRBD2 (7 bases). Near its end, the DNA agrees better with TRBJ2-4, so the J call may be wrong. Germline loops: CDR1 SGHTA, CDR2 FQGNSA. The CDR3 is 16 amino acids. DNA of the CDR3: TGTGCCAGCAGCTTAGATACAGGGAGGGGGGAAAACATTCAGTACTTC. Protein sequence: CASSLDTGRGENIQYF.

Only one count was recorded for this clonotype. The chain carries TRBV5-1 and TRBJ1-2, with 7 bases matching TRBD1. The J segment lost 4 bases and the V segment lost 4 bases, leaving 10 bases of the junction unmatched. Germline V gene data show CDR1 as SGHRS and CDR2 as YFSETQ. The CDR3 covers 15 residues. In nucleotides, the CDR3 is TGCGCCAGCAGCCAAAACCGACAGGGCGCCTATGGCTACACCTTC. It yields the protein CASSQNRQGAYGYTF.

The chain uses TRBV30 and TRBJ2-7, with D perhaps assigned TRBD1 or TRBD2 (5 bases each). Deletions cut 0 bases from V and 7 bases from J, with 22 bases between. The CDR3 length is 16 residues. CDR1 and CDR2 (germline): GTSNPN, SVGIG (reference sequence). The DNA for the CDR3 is TGTGCCTGGAGTGTACGGGGCGGGTACTCCTACAATGAGCAGTACTTC. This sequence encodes CAWSVRGGYSYNEQYF. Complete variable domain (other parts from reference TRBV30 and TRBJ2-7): SQTIHQWPATLVQPVGSPLSLECTVEGTSNPNLYWYRQAAGRGLQLLFYSVGIGQISSEVPQNLSASRPQDRQFILSSKKLLLSDSGFYLCAWSVRGGYSYNEQYFGPGTRLTVT.

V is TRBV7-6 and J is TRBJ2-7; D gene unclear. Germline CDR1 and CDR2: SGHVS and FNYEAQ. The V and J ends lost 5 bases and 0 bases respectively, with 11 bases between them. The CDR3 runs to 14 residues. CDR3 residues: CASSPTVYSYEQYF. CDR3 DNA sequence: TGTGCCAGCAGCCCGACGGTTTACTCCTACGAGCAGTACTTC.

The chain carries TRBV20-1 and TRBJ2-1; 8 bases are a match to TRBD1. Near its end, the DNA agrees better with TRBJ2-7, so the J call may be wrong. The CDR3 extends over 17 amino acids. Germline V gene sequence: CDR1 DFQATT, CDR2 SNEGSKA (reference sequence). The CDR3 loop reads CSARTNTGGGYSYEQYF. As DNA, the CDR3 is TGCAGTGCCCGGACTAACACAGGGGGAGGATACTCCTACGAGCAGTACTTC.

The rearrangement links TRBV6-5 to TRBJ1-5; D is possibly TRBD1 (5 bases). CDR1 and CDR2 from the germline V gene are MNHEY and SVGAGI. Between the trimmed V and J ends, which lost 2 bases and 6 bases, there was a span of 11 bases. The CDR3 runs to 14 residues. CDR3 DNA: TGTGCCAGCAGTTACCAGGGAACGGGTCAGCCCCAGCATTTT. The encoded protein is CASSYQGTGQPQHF.

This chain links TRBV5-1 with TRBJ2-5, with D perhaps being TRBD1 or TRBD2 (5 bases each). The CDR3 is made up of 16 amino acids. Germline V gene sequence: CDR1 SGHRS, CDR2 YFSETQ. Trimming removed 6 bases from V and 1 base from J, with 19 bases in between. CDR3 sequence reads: CASTQFSGPVQETQYF. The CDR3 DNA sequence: TGCGCCAGCACCCAATTCTCGGGACCGGTCCAAGAGACCCAGTACTTC.

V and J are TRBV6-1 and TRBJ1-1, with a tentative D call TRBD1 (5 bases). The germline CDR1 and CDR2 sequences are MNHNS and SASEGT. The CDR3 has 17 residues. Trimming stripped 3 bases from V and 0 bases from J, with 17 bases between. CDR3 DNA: TGTGCCAGCAGTGAGATCCACCTCAGGGTCATGAACACTGAAGCTTTCTTT. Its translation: CASSEIHLRVMNTEAFF.

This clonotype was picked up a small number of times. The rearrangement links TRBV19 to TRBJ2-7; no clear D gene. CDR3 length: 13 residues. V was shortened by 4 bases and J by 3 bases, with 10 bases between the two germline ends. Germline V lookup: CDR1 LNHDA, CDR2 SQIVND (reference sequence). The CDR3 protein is CASSRNTYYEQYF. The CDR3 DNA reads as TGTGCCAGTAGTAGGAACACCTACTACGAGCAGTACTTC.

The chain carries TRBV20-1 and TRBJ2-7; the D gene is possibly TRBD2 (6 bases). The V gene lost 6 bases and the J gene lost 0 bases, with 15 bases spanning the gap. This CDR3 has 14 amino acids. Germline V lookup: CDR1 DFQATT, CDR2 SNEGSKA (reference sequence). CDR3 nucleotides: TGCAGTGCAGTGCCCGGGACTCTCTCCTACGAGCAGTACTTC. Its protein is CSAVPGTLSYEQYF.

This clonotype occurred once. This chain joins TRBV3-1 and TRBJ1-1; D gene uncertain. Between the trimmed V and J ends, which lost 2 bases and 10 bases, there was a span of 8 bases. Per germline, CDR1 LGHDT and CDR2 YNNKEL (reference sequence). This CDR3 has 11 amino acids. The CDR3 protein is CASSQSEGAFF. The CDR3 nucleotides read TGTGCCAGCAGCCAAAGTGAGGGAGCTTTCTTT.

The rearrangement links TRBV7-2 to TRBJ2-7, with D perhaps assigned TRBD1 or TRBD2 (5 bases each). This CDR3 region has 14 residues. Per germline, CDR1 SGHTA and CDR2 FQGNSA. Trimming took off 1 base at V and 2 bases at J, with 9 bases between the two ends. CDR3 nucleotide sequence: TGTGCCAGCAGCTTAGGAGGGGAGACCTACGAGCAGTACTTC. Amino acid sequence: CASSLGGETYEQYF. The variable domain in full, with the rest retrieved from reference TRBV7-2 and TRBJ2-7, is GAGVSQSPSNKVTEKGKDVELRCDPISGHTALYWYRQSLGQGLEFLIYFQGNSAPDKSGLPSDRFSAERTGGSVSTLTIQRTQQEDSAVYLCASSLGGETYEQYFGPGTRLTVT.